Below, 26 T cell receptor beta chains from the same sample are listed, as sequenced in a study of T cells in Graves' hyperthyroidism and ophthalmopathy. RNA transcripts served as the template for amplifying TCR beta CDR3 regions. A first-round RT-PCR of the TCR CDR3 used the HTBI primer set. TCRdb fed the multiplex PCR reads into MiXCR, producing one record per CDR3 protein. The repertoire consists of under 350,000 distinct CDR3 sequences, with 15% to 20% occurring once and the leading ten covering about 49%. Sequenced input: blood. These receptors originate from a woman aged 50 to 65 with Graves' hyperthyroidism.

This clonotype was observed at least ten times. The chain employs TRBV5-1 and TRBJ1-1; no clear D gene. The V gene's germline CDR1 is SGHRS and CDR2 YFSETQ. Trimming took off 3 bases at V and 1 base at J, with 13 bases between the two ends. CDR3 length equals 15 residues. CDR3 sequence reads: CASSSTWAGNTEAFF. The DNA of the CDR3 is TGCGCCAGCAGCTCCACCTGGGCGGGGAACACTGAAGCTTTCTTT. The full variable domain, rest sourced from reference TRBV5-1 and TRBJ1-1, is KAGVTQTPRYLIKTRGQQVTLSCSPISGHRSVSWYQQTPGQGLQFLFEYFSETQRNKGNFPGRFSGRQFSNSRSEMNVSTLELGDSALYLCASSSTWAGNTEAFFGQGTRLTVV.

The chain links TRBV9 to TRBJ2-1; 7 bases are shared with TRBD2. V shed 3 bases, J shed 3 bases, and the junction held 6 bases outside the gene matches. The CDR3 length is 15 residues. Germline V lookup: CDR1 SGDLS, CDR2 YYNGEE. The CDR3 protein is CASSAGGSNYNEQFF. As DNA, the CDR3 is TGTGCCAGCAGCGCCGGCGGGAGCAACTACAATGAGCAGTTCTTC.

V is TRBV4-2 and J is TRBJ2-5; D not certain. The V gene lost 4 bases and the J gene lost 4 bases, with 13 bases spanning the gap. CDR3 length equals 14 residues. Germline loops: CDR1 LGHNA, CDR2 YNFKEQ. The CDR3 DNA follows: TGTGCCAGCAGCCGGAAAGGCCAGCTAGAGACCCAGTACTTC. Its translation is CASSRKGQLETQYF.

This clonotype was counted between two and nine times. V usage is TRBV18 and J usage is TRBJ2-7; D possibly corresponds to TRBD1 (6 bases). With 3 bases removed from V and 3 bases from J, the gap between germline ends came to 12 bases. Per the germline V gene, CDR1 is KGHSH and CDR2 is LQKENI. This CDR3 is built from 14 residues. The CDR3 loop is CASSPEQGHYEQYF. CDR3 coding DNA: TGTGCCAGCTCACCGGAACAGGGCCACTACGAGCAGTACTTC. Drawing the rest from reference TRBV18 and TRBJ2-7, the complete variable domain is NAGVMQNPRHLVRRRGQEARLRCSPMKGHSHVYWYRQLPEEGLKFMVYLQKENIIDESGMPKERFSAEFPKEGPSILRIQQVVRGDSAAYFCASSPEQGHYEQYFGPGTRLTVT.

This clonotype was picked up many times. The chain has TRBV10-3 and TRBJ2-1, with 9 nucleotides matching TRBD2. The germline V gene has CDR1 ENHRY and CDR2 SYGVKD. Unmatched junction bases numbered 6, after V lost 0 bases and J lost 6 bases. This CDR3 spans 16 amino acids. DNA of the CDR3: TGTGCCATCAGTGAGTCGAACTTGCGGGAGGGCAATGAGCAGTTCTTC. It codes for CAISESNLREGNEQFF.

The chain links TRBV12-3 or TRBV12-4 to TRBJ2-6; 7 bases are a match to TRBD1. V shed 1 base and J 1 base; nucleotides not matched to a gene: 4. There are 17 residues in the CDR3. This chain's CDR3 is CASSLGGGRSGANVLTF. CDR3 DNA sequence: TGTGCCAGCAGTTTAGGAGGGGGCCGGTCTGGGGCCAACGTCCTGACTTTC.

This clonotype was picked up many times. The chain joins TRBV5-1 to TRBJ2-1, with TRBD1 matching over 7 bases. The length of the CDR3 is 17 residues. The V gene's germline CDR1 is SGHRS and CDR2 YFSETQ. With 0 bases clipped from V and 3 bases from J, the junction kept 9 bases outside the gene matches. The CDR3 loop reads CASSLAKEDRNYNEQFF. Written as DNA, the CDR3 is TGCGCCAGCAGCTTGGCCAAAGAGGACAGGAACTACAATGAGCAGTTCTTC. Combining the CDR3 with reference TRBV5-1 and TRBJ2-1 gives the whole variable domain KAGVTQTPRYLIKTRGQQVTLSCSPISGHRSVSWYQQTPGQGLQFLFEYFSETQRNKGNFPGRFSGRQFSNSRSEMNVSTLELGDSALYLCASSLAKEDRNYNEQFFGPGTRLTVL.

For this clonotype: It may be a read error: a sequence one base away is much more abundant. The chain combines TRBV11-2 with TRBJ1-2; D unclear. The CDR3 loop spans 11 amino acids. Germline CDR1 reads SGHAT; CDR2 reads FQNNGV. CDR3: CACSLGADYTF. CDR3 bases: TGTGCCTGCAGCTTAGGAGCGGACTACACCTTC.

This clonotype was observed a few times. The chain recombines TRBV29-1 with TRBJ2-5; 9 nucleotides line up with TRBD2. The CDR3 length is 12 residues. Trimming took 8 bases from V and 5 from J; bases not matched to a gene: 6. Per the germline V gene, CDR1 is SQVTM and CDR2 is ANQGSEA. CDR3 sequence: CSSGSGRETQYF. For the CDR3, the DNA is TGCAGCAGCGGCAGCGGGAGGGAGACCCAGTACTTC.

The chain has TRBV3-1 and TRBJ2-5, with TRBD2 matching over 9 bases. J gave up 5 bases and V 5 bases, and 12 bases lay outside the gene matches. The CDR3 covers 16 residues. The germline gives CDR1 LGHDT, CDR2 YNNKEL (reference sequence). CDR3: CASSSGGGGASETQYF. The CDR3, as DNA: TGTGCCAGCAGCTCGGGCGGCGGGGGGGCCAGTGAGACCCAGTACTTC.

There are many counts of this clonotype. This chain links TRBV20-1 with TRBJ2-5, with TRBD1 matching 12 bases. Germline trimming cut 6 bases from V and 5 bases from J; bases unmatched to any gene: 7. The CDR3 is 14 amino acids. CDR1 DFQATT and CDR2 SNEGSKA come from the germline V gene (reference sequence). In DNA, the CDR3 is TGCAGTGCCCTCCGGGACAGGGGGCCCGAGACCCAGTACTTC. Translated: CSALRDRGPETQYF.

This clonotype was observed at least ten times. V and J are TRBV5-6 and TRBJ2-6, with D uncertain. The CDR3 has 14 residues. The V end lost 3 bases, the J end lost 1 base, and 5 bases lay between the germline ends. Germline CDR1 is SGHDT and CDR2 is YYEEEE. The CDR3 is CASSYGSGANVLTF. Written as DNA, the CDR3 is TGTGCCAGCAGCTACGGTTCTGGGGCCAACGTCCTGACTTTC.

This clonotype was picked up one time. The DNA of the CDR3 is TGTGCCAGTAGTCCGCAGGGGGCGGACGCCGAGACCCAGTACTTC. Amino acids: CASSPQGADAETQYF. V usage is TRBV19 and J usage is TRBJ2-5; 8 bases match TRBD1. The length of the CDR3 is 15 residues. V shed 5 bases, J shed 5 bases, and the junction held 10 bases outside the gene matches. Germline V lookup: CDR1 LNHDA, CDR2 SQIVND (reference sequence). Supplemented by reference TRBV19 and TRBJ2-5, the full variable domain reads DGGITQSPKYLFRKEGQNVTLSCEQNLNHDAMYWYRQDPGQGLRLIYYSQIVNDFQKGDIAEGYSVSREKKESFPLTVTSAQKNPTAFYLCASSPQGADAETQYFGPGTRLLVL.

At least ten counts were recorded for this clonotype. CDR3 nucleotides: TGTGCCAGCAGTGGAGCTAGCTGGGACACGCAGTATTTT. It specifies CASSGASWDTQYF. V gene TRBV2 combines with J gene TRBJ2-3; D possibly uses TRBD1 or TRBD2 (5 bases each). The V end was cut by 4 bases, the J end by 9 bases, with 14 bases between. CDR3 length equals 13 residues. Germline V lookup: CDR1 SNHLY, CDR2 FYNNEI.

This clonotype was observed a few times. The rearrangement joins TRBV6-1 to TRBJ2-4, with D tentatively TRBD2 (5 bases). Trimming left V 6 bases short and J 3 bases short, with 15 bases between. CDR3 size: 15 residues. Germline loops: CDR1 MNHNS, CDR2 SASEGT. CDR3 nucleotides: TGTGCCAGCAGCTCGGTCGAGGGTGGCAAAAACATTCAGTACTTC. This translates into CASSSVEGGKNIQYF.

The V and J genes are TRBV10-3 and TRBJ2-1, with 9 bases aligning to TRBD2. Trimming removed 3 bases from V and 0 bases from J; junction bases left unmatched: 12. This CDR3 comprises 19 residues. Germline lookup yields CDR1 ENHRY and CDR2 SYGVKD. In nucleotides, the CDR3 is TGTGCCATCAGTGATATGCGGGGGGGCCATGGTAGCTCCTACAATGAGCAGTTCTTC. This sequence encodes CAISDMRGGHGSSYNEQFF.

The chain uses TRBV5-1 and TRBJ2-7, with D perhaps matching TRBD1 (6 bases). Germline lookup yields CDR1 SGHRS and CDR2 YFSETQ. The CDR3 is made up of 17 amino acids. Between the trimmed V and J ends, which lost 0 bases and 1 base, there was a span of 17 bases. This CDR3 is CASSLDQGPRKSYEQYF. Written as DNA, the CDR3 is TGCGCCAGCAGCTTGGATCAGGGGCCCCGCAAGTCCTACGAGCAGTACTTC.

This clonotype was observed a few times. The chain recombines TRBV19 with TRBJ1-2, with D possibly matching TRBD1 (5 bases). The V and J ends lost 7 bases and 2 bases respectively, with 17 bases between them. CDR1 LNHDA and CDR2 SQIVND come from the germline V gene (reference sequence). This CDR3 comprises 15 residues. In DNA form, the CDR3 reads TGTGCCAGTACCTCCCAGCCGGGGCTAAACTATGGCTACACCTTC. It is translated as CASTSQPGLNYGYTF.

V is TRBV5-1 and J is TRBJ2-3, with D tentatively TRBD2 (6 bases). V gave up 2 bases and J gave up 4 bases, with 14 bases separating them. Germline values: CDR1 SGHRS, CDR2 YFSETQ. CDR3 length equals 15 residues. As DNA, the CDR3 is TGCGCCAGCAGCTTCTCGGGAGACGGCGCAGATACGCAGTATTTT. Encoded protein: CASSFSGDGADTQYF.

This clonotype has ten or more counts. The chain employs TRBV5-5 and TRBJ2-7, with D hard to call. Germline CDR1 is SGHKS and CDR2 is YYEKEE (reference sequence). V lost 2 bases and J lost 0, with 9 bases in between. This CDR3 has 14 residues. The CDR3 sequence: CASSFFLPSYEQYF. The CDR3 DNA reads TGTGCCAGCAGCTTTTTCCTACCCTCCTACGAGCAGTACTTC.

The rearrangement joins TRBV5-4 to TRBJ1-3, with a weak D call TRBD1 (5 bases). CDR1 is SGHNT, CDR2 YYREEE, per germline (reference sequence). The CDR3 spans 16 residues. With 0 bases removed from V and 16 bases from J, the gap between germline ends came to 26 bases. In DNA, the CDR3 is TGTGCCAGCAGCTTGGTCACGGGACTTGGTGTGGAAAACCAGTATTTT. It translates to CASSLVTGLGVENQYF.

J is TRBJ2-1 and V is TRBV2; maybe TRBD1 (6 bases). The CDR3 loop spans 16 amino acids. CDR1 is SNHLY and CDR2 is FYNNEI in the germline V gene. The germline V and J ends were trimmed by 3 bases and 9 bases, with 21 bases remaining between them. CDR3 loop: CASSEWALQGPSEQFF. DNA of the CDR3: TGTGCCAGCAGTGAGTGGGCCTTGCAGGGGCCCAGTGAGCAGTTCTTC.

The J gene is TRBJ2-2, the V gene TRBV5-1, with 7 bases fitting TRBD1. CDR1 is SGHRS, CDR2 YFSETQ, per germline. The V gene end was trimmed by 0 bases and the J gene end by 4 bases; junction bases not matched to a gene: 3. The CDR3 consists of 15 residues. The CDR3 is CASSLEQGTTGELFF. The CDR3 DNA reads as TGCGCCAGCAGCTTGGAACAGGGGACCACCGGGGAGCTGTTTTTT.

This clonotype came up many times. This chain connects TRBV11-1 to TRBJ2-5; 9 bases line up with TRBD2. CDR1 is SGHAT and CDR2 is FQDESV in the germline V gene (reference sequence). The CDR3 consists of 14 residues. With 3 bases clipped from V and 4 bases from J, the junction kept 3 bases outside the gene matches. The CDR3 is CASSLGSGRETQYF. CDR3 nucleotides: TGTGCCAGCAGCTTGGGTAGCGGGAGAGAGACCCAGTACTTC.

This clonotype was recorded many times. J is TRBJ1-3 and V is TRBV30; D gene ambiguous. The CDR3 spans 13 residues. V was shortened by 4 bases and J by 9 bases, with 16 bases between the two germline ends. CDR1 and CDR2 from the germline V gene are GTSNPN and SVGIG (reference sequence). The CDR3 loop reads CAWNQVALTTIYF. The DNA for the CDR3 is TGTGCCTGGAACCAGGTTGCTCTCACCACCATATATTTT.

The chain links TRBV30 to TRBJ2-1, with D tentatively TRBD1 (5 bases). Germline CDR1 is GTSNPN and CDR2 is SVGIG (reference sequence). This CDR3 is built from 12 residues. Trimming removed 2 bases from V and 10 bases from J, with 12 bases in between. CDR3 DNA: TGTGCCTGGAGTCTAGGGGTAAGAGAGCAGTTCTTC. Its protein is CAWSLGVREQFF.